This section outlines one TCR beta chain sequence together with its context. Its target is unknown. The sample originates from a study of cytomegalovirus exposure and HLA in healthy donors. General study findings and limits: A later analysis, which compared TCR beta chains of equal frequency, found the HLA-associated ones more clonally expanded. Highest at DRB1 and lowest at HLA-C, TCR association rates differed among HLA loci in a later analysis. With later analysis, a missense DCLRE1C variant became linked to TCR beta V- and J-gene trimming. Per published accounts, TCR beta sequences correctly predicted the HLA-A and HLA-B alleles of most subjects.

CDR3 length equals 20 residues. The germline CDR1 and CDR2 sequences are SGHTA and FQGTGA. V dropped 4 bases and J dropped 3; count of bases not matched to a gene: 16. Researchers ran the PCR with 60 Vbeta and 13 Jbeta primers. Libraries were prepared by immunoSEQ multiplex PCR; TCRdb keeps only in-frame clonotypes and omits some of them. The sample carries 65,000 to 90,000 clones, around 75% recorded once. This clonotype originated in a man aged 35 to 55 in good health and CMV-seronegative. The sample was PBMCs. This chain uses TRBV7-3 with TRBJ2-1; TRBD2 matches at 12 bases. CDR3 residues: CASSSRKRLAGGPDYNEQFF. CDR3 in DNA: TGTGCCAGCAGCTCCAGAAAGAGGCTAGCGGGGGGGCCAGACTACAATGAGCAGTTCTTC.